Described below is a single T cell receptor beta chain sequence and its context. The target antigen is unknown. The length of the CDR3 is 15 residues. After removal of 5 bases from V and 3 bases from J, the junction contained 9 bases not matched to a gene. Germline V gene data show CDR1 as SNHLY and CDR2 as FYNNEI. The data were taken from a study of T cell responses to AZD1222 COVID-19 vaccine. Broader study findings: Once two AZD1222 doses were given, Spike-specific TCR breadth and depth went up.

Clones were sequenced by immunoSEQ multiplex PCR, and TCRdb holds only the in-frame ones, with some missing. Found here are over 35,000 clones, about four fifths of them singletons; the top ten hold approximately 21%. The sample was peripheral blood, taken 28 days after the second dose of the MenACWY control vaccine. This chain links TRBV2 with TRBJ1-2, with 7 bases fitting TRBD1. The TCR was taken from an adult who received the MenACWY meningococcal vaccine as a control. CDR3 sequence: CASSQRQGWDYGYTF. CDR3 nucleotides: TGTGCCAGCAGTCAAAGACAGGGTTGGGACTATGGCTACACCTTC.